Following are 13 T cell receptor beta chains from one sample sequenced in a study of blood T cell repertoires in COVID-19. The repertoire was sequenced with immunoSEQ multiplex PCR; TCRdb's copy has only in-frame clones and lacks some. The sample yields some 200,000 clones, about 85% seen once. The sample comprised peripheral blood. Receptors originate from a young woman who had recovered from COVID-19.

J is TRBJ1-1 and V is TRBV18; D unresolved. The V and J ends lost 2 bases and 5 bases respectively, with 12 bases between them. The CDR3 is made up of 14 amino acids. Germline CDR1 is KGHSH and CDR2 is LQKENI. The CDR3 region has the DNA TGTGCCAGCTCACCAACCACGAGGGAAACTGAAGCTTTCTTT. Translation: CASSPTTRETEAFF.

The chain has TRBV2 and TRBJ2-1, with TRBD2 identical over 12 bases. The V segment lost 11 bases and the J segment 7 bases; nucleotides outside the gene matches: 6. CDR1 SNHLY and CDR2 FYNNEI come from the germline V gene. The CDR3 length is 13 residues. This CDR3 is CASTSGSLNEQFF. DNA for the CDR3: TGTGCCTCGACTAGCGGGAGTTTGAATGAGCAGTTCTTC.

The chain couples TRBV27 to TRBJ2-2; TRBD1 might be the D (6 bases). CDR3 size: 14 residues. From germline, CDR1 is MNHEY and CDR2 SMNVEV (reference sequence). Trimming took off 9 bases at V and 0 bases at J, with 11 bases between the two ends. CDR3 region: CASWDNSNTGELFF. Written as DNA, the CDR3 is TGTGCCAGTTGGGACAACTCGAACACCGGGGAGCTGTTTTTT.

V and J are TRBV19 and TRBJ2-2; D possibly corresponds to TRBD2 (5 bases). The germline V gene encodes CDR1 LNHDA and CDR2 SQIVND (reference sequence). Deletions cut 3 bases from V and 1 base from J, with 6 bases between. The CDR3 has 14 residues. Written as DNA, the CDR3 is TGTGCCAGTAGTATCAGCGGGAACACCGGGGAGCTGTTTTTT. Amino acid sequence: CASSISGNTGELFF. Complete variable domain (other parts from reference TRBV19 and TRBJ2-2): DGGITQSPKYLFRKEGQNVTLSCEQNLNHDAMYWYRQDPGQGLRLIYYSQIVNDFQKGDIAEGYSVSREKKESFPLTVTSAQKNPTAFYLCASSISGNTGELFFGEGSRLTVL.

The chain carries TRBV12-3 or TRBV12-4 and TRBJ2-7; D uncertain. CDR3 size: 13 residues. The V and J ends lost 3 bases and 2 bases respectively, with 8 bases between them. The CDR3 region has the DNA TGTGCCAGCAGTTTTCAGGAACCCTACGAGCAGTACTTC. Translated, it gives CASSFQEPYEQYF.

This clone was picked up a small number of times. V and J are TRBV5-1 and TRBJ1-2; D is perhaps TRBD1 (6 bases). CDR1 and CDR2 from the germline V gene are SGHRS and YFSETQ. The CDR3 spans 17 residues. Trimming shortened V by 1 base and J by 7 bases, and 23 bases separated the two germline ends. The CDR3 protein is CASSLSDRAPQSGGYTF. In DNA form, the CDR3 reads TGCGCCAGCAGCTTGTCGGACAGAGCCCCGCAATCCGGTGGCTACACCTTC.

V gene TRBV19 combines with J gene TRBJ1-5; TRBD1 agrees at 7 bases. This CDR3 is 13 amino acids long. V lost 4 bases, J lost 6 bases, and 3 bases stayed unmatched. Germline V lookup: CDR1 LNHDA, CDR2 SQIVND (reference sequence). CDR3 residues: CASSTDRLQPQHF. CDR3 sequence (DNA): TGTGCCAGTAGTACGGACAGGCTTCAGCCCCAGCATTTT.

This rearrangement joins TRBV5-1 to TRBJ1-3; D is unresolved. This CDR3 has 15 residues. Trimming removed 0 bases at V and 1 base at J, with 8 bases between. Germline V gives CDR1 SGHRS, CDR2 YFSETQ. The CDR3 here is CASSLGWASGNTIYF. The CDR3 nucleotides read TGCGCCAGCAGCTTGGGCTGGGCTTCTGGAAACACCATATATTTT.

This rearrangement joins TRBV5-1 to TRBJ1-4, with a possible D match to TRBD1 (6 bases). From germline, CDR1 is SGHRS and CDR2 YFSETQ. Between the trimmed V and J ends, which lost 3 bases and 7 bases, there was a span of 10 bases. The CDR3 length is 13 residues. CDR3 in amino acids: CASSSGVGEKLFF. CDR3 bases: TGCGCCAGCAGCTCAGGGGTTGGTGAAAAACTGTTTTTT.

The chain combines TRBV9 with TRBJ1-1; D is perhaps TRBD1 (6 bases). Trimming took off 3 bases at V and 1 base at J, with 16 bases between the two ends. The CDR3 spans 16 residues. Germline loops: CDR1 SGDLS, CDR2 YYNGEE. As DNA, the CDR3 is TGTGCCAGCAGCGCATACTTGGACAGCAGGAACACTGAAGCTTTCTTT. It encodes CASSAYLDSRNTEAFF.

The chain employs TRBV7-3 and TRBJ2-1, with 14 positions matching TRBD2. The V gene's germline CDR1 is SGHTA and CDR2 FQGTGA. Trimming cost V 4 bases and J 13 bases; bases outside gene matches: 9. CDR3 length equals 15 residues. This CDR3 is CASSSLGLAGEGQFF. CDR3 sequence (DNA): TGTGCCAGCAGCTCCCTGGGACTAGCGGGAGAAGGTCAGTTCTTC.

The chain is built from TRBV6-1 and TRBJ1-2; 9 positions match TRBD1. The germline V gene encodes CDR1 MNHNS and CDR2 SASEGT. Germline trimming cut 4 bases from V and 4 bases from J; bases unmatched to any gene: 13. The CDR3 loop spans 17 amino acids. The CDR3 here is CASSARPGQGPTYGYTF. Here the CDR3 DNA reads TGTGCCAGCAGTGCGCGTCCGGGACAGGGCCCAACCTATGGCTACACCTTC.

The CDR3 here is CSVEDRGGGPQHF. The CDR3 nucleotides read TGCAGCGTTGAAGATCGGGGAGGAGGGCCCCAGCATTTT. This chain uses TRBV29-1 with TRBJ1-5, with D hard to call. Deletions cut 0 bases from V and 9 bases from J, with 12 bases between. Germline values: CDR1 SQVTM, CDR2 ANQGSEA. CDR3 size: 13 residues.